The 20 T cell receptor beta chains given below trace back to one sample, sequenced in a study of blood T cell repertoires in COVID-19. Some clones are missing from TCRdb's copy, which holds only in-frame ones; the method was immunoSEQ multiplex PCR. The sample contains more than 60,000 clones, 85% of which appear only once. The sample consisted of peripheral blood. All receptors derive from a human donor in a cohort sampled during active COVID-19.

This chain joins TRBV4-3 and TRBJ2-6, with 8 bases that match TRBD1. This CDR3 is built from 17 residues. The germline gives CDR1 LGHNA, CDR2 YSLEER. J lost 0 bases, V lost 2 bases, and 3 bases had no gene match. Here the CDR3 reads CASSQTGGSSGANVLTF. Written as DNA, the CDR3 is TGCGCCAGCAGCCAAACAGGGGGGAGCTCTGGGGCCAACGTCCTGACTTTC.

CDR3 DNA: TGTGCCAGCCCACCACGACGGGACAACTCCTACGAGCAGTACTTC. Translation gives CASPPRRDNSYEQYF. The chain is built from TRBV6-4 and TRBJ2-7, with a tentative D call TRBD1 (6 bases). V was pared by 8 bases and J by 0 bases, with 17 bases between. CDR3 length: 15 residues. Germline V gene lookup returns CDR1 MRHNA and CDR2 SNTAGT.

V usage is TRBV10-3 and J usage is TRBJ2-2, with TRBD1 matching over 8 bases. V gave up 10 bases and J gave up 2 bases; unmatched junction bases: 15. CDR1 and CDR2 from the germline V gene are ENHRY and SYGVKD. This CDR3 has 17 residues. CDR3 nucleotide sequence: TGTGCCACCAGGGGGCGCCATAATAGCGGTAACACCGGGGAGCTGTTTTTT. Translating it yields CATRGRHNSGNTGELFF.

This chain joins TRBV7-2 and TRBJ2-3; the match to TRBD1 covers 8 bases. The CDR3 runs 18 residues. Unmatched junction bases numbered 8, after V lost 0 bases and J lost 0 bases. Germline lookup yields CDR1 SGHTA and CDR2 FQGNSA. In DNA form, the CDR3 reads TGTGCCAGCAGCTTAGCAGGAAGACAGGGGATGAGCACAGATACGCAGTATTTT. It translates to CASSLAGRQGMSTDTQYF.

The gene calls are TRBV11-3 and TRBJ1-2, with D maybe TRBD1 (5 bases). V was trimmed by 1 base and J by 8 bases, leaving 17 bases between them. Germline V gives CDR1 SGHNT, CDR2 YENEEA. This CDR3 spans 15 amino acids. Written as DNA, the CDR3 is TGTGCCAGCAGCTTAGGGTGGCAGGGCCCATCGGGCTACACCTTC. Residues: CASSLGWQGPSGYTF.

J is TRBJ1-2 and V is TRBV9; D is possibly TRBD1 (5 bases). The CDR3 contains 15 residues. Trimming shortened V by 4 bases and J by 6 bases, and 19 bases separated the two germline ends. Per germline, CDR1 SGDLS and CDR2 YYNGEE. The CDR3 DNA reads TGTGCCAGCAGCCCTCGAGGAGGGACCGCCCATGGCTACACCTTC. Translating it yields CASSPRGGTAHGYTF.

This clone was counted once. The rearrangement links TRBV9 to TRBJ2-3; the match to TRBD2 covers 7 bases. The CDR3 has 16 amino acids. Looked up from germline, CDR1 is SGDLS and CDR2 is YYNGEE. V shed 0 bases, J shed 2 bases, and the junction held 6 bases outside the gene matches. The CDR3 protein is CASSVGASGYTDTQYF. CDR3 in DNA: TGTGCCAGCAGCGTAGGGGCTAGCGGCTACACAGATACGCAGTATTTT.

This clone was seen a few times. This chain joins TRBV12-5 and TRBJ2-7, with 8 bases fitting TRBD1. CDR1 is LGHNT, CDR2 FRNRAP, per germline. V lost 2 bases, J lost 0 bases, and 9 bases stayed unmatched. The CDR3 spans 17 residues. CDR3 sequence: CASGLYAGGLSSYEQYF. CDR3 DNA: TGTGCTAGTGGTTTGTATGCAGGGGGCTTGAGCTCCTACGAGCAGTACTTC.

The chain couples TRBV6-5 to TRBJ1-2; D possibly corresponds to TRBD1 (5 bases). Trimming shortened V by 7 bases and J by 2 bases, and 8 bases separated the two germline ends. CDR3 size: 12 residues. Germline CDR1 is MNHEY and CDR2 is SVGAGI. The CDR3 coding sequence is TGTGCCAGCAAACGGGGGAACTATGGCTACACCTTC. Protein product: CASKRGNYGYTF.

A few counts support this clone. V is TRBV7-9 and J is TRBJ2-6; a possible D gene is TRBD2 (5 bases). Looked up from germline, CDR1 is SEHNR and CDR2 is FQNEAQ (reference sequence). The CDR3 extends over 14 amino acids. The V end lost 5 bases, the J end lost 4 bases, and 9 bases lay between the germline ends. The CDR3 spells CASSPDWGANVLTF. The CDR3, as DNA: TGTGCCAGCAGCCCGGACTGGGGGGCCAACGTCCTGACTTTC.

The chain has TRBV7-7 and TRBJ2-1; 9 bases line up with TRBD2. The trim removed 1 base at V and 5 bases at J, leaving 3 bases unmatched. The V gene's germline CDR1 is SSHAT and CDR2 FNYEAQ (reference sequence). This CDR3 comprises 15 residues. CDR3 loop: CASSLGSGGHNEQFF. DNA of the CDR3: TGTGCCAGCAGCTTAGGTAGCGGGGGACACAATGAGCAGTTCTTC.

The chain couples TRBV6-5 to TRBJ1-5, with D maybe TRBD1 (6 bases). From germline, CDR1 is MNHEY and CDR2 SVGAGI. V lost 0 bases and J 4 bases, leaving 10 bases between the germline ends. This CDR3 comprises 15 residues. The CDR3 nucleotides read TGTGCCAGCAGTTACTCGGCAGGGGAGAATCAGCCCCAGCATTTT. It specifies CASSYSAGENQPQHF.

The DNA of the CDR3 is TGTGCCAGCAGCCCACGGCCAGGCTCGTCTGAGCAGTTCTTC. It yields the protein CASSPRPGSSEQFF. The chain employs TRBV9 and TRBJ2-1; D gene ambiguous. This CDR3 is 14 amino acids long. Germline V gene data show CDR1 as SGDLS and CDR2 as YYNGEE. The V and J ends lost 4 bases and 9 bases respectively, with 17 bases between them. Combining the CDR3 with reference TRBV9 and TRBJ2-1 gives the whole variable domain DSGVTQTPKHLITATGQRVTLRCSPRSGDLSVYWYQQSLDQGLQFLIQYYNGEERAKGNILERFSAQQFPDLHSELNLSSLELGDSALYFCASSPRPGSSEQFFGPGTRLTVL.

V and J are TRBV19 and TRBJ2-1; TRBD2 agrees at 10 bases. Germline trimming cut 1 base from V and 5 bases from J; bases unmatched to any gene: 11. The CDR3 consists of 18 residues. Germline V gene data show CDR1 as LNHDA and CDR2 as SQIVND (reference sequence). CDR3 amino acids: CASSIAGRAGGPHNEQFF. DNA for the CDR3: TGTGCCAGTAGTATAGCAGGTCGAGCGGGGGGGCCACACAATGAGCAGTTCTTC.

The CDR3 loop is CASSADRGNTIYF. As DNA, the CDR3 is TGTGCCAGCAGCGCTGACAGGGGAAACACCATATATTTT. The V gene is TRBV7-2, the J gene TRBJ1-3; possibly TRBD1 for D (6 bases). The CDR3 totals 13 residues. Looked up from germline, CDR1 is SGHTA and CDR2 is FQGNSA. Trimming took off 5 bases at V and 4 bases at J, with 9 bases between the two ends.

This clone turned up a few times. CDR3 bases: TGCGCCAGCAGCTTGGACAGGGCAGGGCAGTACTTC. Translating it yields CASSLDRAGQYF. The chain employs TRBV5-1 and TRBJ2-7; D might be TRBD1 (6 bases). The CDR3 has 12 amino acids. V shed 0 bases and J shed 9 bases, with 10 bases lying between them. Germline assignment: CDR1 SGHRS and CDR2 YFSETQ.

In DNA, the CDR3 is TGTGCCAGCAGTCCCGCTAGCGGTTTCACAGATACGCAGTATTTT. Protein sequence: CASSPASGFTDTQYF. The chain employs TRBV7-3 and TRBJ2-3, with 7 bases matching TRBD2. This CDR3 contains 15 residues. Looked up from germline, CDR1 is SGHTA and CDR2 is FQGTGA. The V and J ends lost 6 bases and 2 bases, in that order; junction bases with no gene match: 8.

V usage is TRBV19 and J usage is TRBJ1-2; TRBD1 matches at 7 bases. The CDR3 sequence is 12 residues long. Per the germline V gene, CDR1 is LNHDA and CDR2 is SQIVND (reference sequence). With V trimmed by 9 bases and J by 5 bases, 6 bases remained unmatched. The CDR3 DNA is TGTGCCAGCCGCCGGGACAGATATGGCTACACCTTC. Amino acid sequence: CASRRDRYGYTF.

V and J are TRBV4-3 and TRBJ2-3, with D perhaps matching TRBD1 (5 bases). Germline CDR1 and CDR2: LGHNA and YSLEER. Trimming removed 0 bases from V and 10 bases from J, with 14 bases in between. The CDR3 runs 14 residues. The CDR3 protein is CASSQETGGSAQYF. The CDR3 DNA reads as TGCGCCAGCAGCCAAGAAACAGGCGGTTCGGCGCAGTATTTT.

This chain uses TRBV29-1 with TRBJ1-3; D remains unclear. The germline V and J ends were trimmed by 6 bases and 0 bases, with 3 bases remaining between them. The CDR3 consists of 11 residues. The germline CDR1 and CDR2 sequences are SQVTM and ANQGSEA. The CDR3 loop is CSVSSGNTIYF. CDR3 DNA: TGCAGCGTGAGCTCTGGAAACACCATATATTTT.